One and the same sample provided the 32 T cell receptor beta chains below, sequenced in a study of shared clonotypes between healthy human individuals. Assay: immunoSEQ multiplex PCR; the TCRdb copy retains only in-frame clones and omits some. There are about 2 million clones in the sample; 85% to 95% occur only once, and 0.13% lies in the top ten. The sample comprised naive CD4+ T cells sorted from blood. Subset specified: CD45RA+ positively selected. Receptors originate from a man aged 18 to 30 in good health.

This clone has just one count. The V and J genes are TRBV11-2 and TRBJ2-7, with D possibly matching TRBD1 (5 bases). Germline-derived CDR1 and CDR2 are SGHAT and FQNNGV. Deletions cut 0 bases from V and 2 bases from J, with 11 bases between. CDR3 length: 15 residues. The CDR3 here is CASSLDRAGTYEQYF. Written as DNA, the CDR3 is TGTGCCAGCAGCTTAGATCGGGCAGGGACCTACGAGCAGTACTTC.

The rearrangement links TRBV4-3 to TRBJ2-5, with D possibly TRBD2 on 5 matching bases. Germline V gene sequence: CDR1 LGHNA, CDR2 YSLEER. CDR3 size: 15 residues. V was clipped by 1 base and J by 5 bases, with 14 bases between them. CDR3 coding DNA: TGCGCCAGCAGCCAAGTAGGGAGTGGTGTGGAGACCCAGTACTTC. It translates to CASSQVGSGVETQYF.

V gene TRBV7-9 combines with J gene TRBJ1-6, with D possibly TRBD1 on 6 matching bases. Germline CDR1 is SEHNR and CDR2 is FQNEAQ (reference sequence). The CDR3 is 15 residues long. Trimming took 5 bases from V and 9 from J, leaving 17 bases between them. The CDR3 sequence: CASSPGAGEGSPLHF. The CDR3 DNA reads as TGTGCCAGCAGCCCAGGGGCAGGGGAAGGTTCACCCCTCCACTTT.

This clone was detected only once. The chain carries TRBV4-1 and TRBJ1-6, with D tentatively TRBD1 (5 bases). This CDR3 is 17 amino acids long. Per the germline V gene, CDR1 is MGHRA and CDR2 is YSYEKL. The V end was cut by 6 bases, the J end by 0 bases, with 15 bases between. The CDR3 sequence is CASRGDADSSYNSPLHF. Here the CDR3 DNA reads TGCGCCAGCAGGGGGGACGCCGATAGCTCCTATAATTCACCCCTCCACTTT.

V is TRBV6-1 and J is TRBJ1-1, with TRBD1 matching over 7 bases. CDR3 length: 13 residues. Trimming removed 10 bases from V and 4 bases from J; junction bases left unmatched: 9. Germline V gene lookup returns CDR1 MNHNS and CDR2 SASEGT. This CDR3 reads CATLQGLRTEAFF. CDR3 nucleotides: TGTGCCACACTACAGGGGCTGCGCACTGAAGCTTTCTTT.

V and J are TRBV29-1 and TRBJ2-7; TRBD2 might be the D (6 bases). This CDR3 has 14 residues. The germline CDR1 and CDR2 sequences are SQVTM and ANQGSEA. Trimming took off 6 bases at V and 4 bases at J, with 19 bases between the two ends. CDR3 sequence (DNA): TGCAGCGTGGTGGGACTCGGAGGTGTGTACGAGCAGTACTTC. It codes for CSVVGLGGVYEQYF.

The gene calls are TRBV2 and TRBJ2-3, with D unclear. The CDR3 length is 12 residues. V lost 6 bases and J lost 1, with 5 bases in between. Germline lookup yields CDR1 SNHLY and CDR2 FYNNEI. The CDR3 DNA sequence: TGTGCCAGCAGCAGCGGCACAGATACGCAGTATTTT. Its translation: CASSSGTDTQYF.

The chain links TRBV11-2 to TRBJ1-6; 7 positions agree with TRBD1. The ends lost 5 bases at V and 6 bases at J; junction bases unmatched: 7. This CDR3 is 15 amino acids long. The germline gives CDR1 SGHAT, CDR2 FQNNGV. This CDR3 reads CASSPDRVPNSPLHF. CDR3 coding DNA: TGTGCCAGCAGCCCAGACAGGGTCCCTAATTCACCCCTCCACTTT.

A note on this clone: Other DNA sequences of this sample code for an identical CDR3. The genes are TRBV30 and TRBJ1-5; D remains unclear. V shed 2 bases and J shed 7 bases, with 9 bases lying between them. The CDR3 has 12 amino acids. Germline V gene sequence: CDR1 GTSNPN, CDR2 SVGIG (reference sequence). The CDR3 DNA reads TGTGCCTGGAGTCCGGGAGGACAGCCCCAGCATTTT. Its translation is CAWSPGGQPQHF.

V usage is TRBV5-8 and J usage is TRBJ1-2; no clear D. Germline CDR1 is SGHTS and CDR2 is YDEGEE. CDR3 length equals 16 residues. Trimming left V 0 bases short and J 1 base short, with 13 bases between. This CDR3 is CASSLGALILNYGYTF. The CDR3, as DNA: TGTGCCAGCAGCTTGGGTGCGCTAATTCTTAACTATGGCTACACCTTC.

V and J are TRBV6-5 and TRBJ2-7, with 9 bases matching TRBD1. The CDR3 runs to 15 residues. V trimming: 6 bases; J trimming: 5 bases; junction bases outside the gene matches: 11. CDR1 is MNHEY and CDR2 is SVGAGI in the germline V gene. This CDR3 is CASSRPGQGLNEQYF. The DNA for the CDR3 is TGTGCCAGCAGCCGACCGGGACAGGGTCTCAACGAGCAGTACTTC.

As DNA, the CDR3 is TGTGCCTCCCGAGACGGTCCTCATGGAAACACCATATATTTT. It specifies CASRDGPHGNTIYF. The chain is built from TRBV19 and TRBJ1-3; D is uncertain. The CDR3 is made up of 14 amino acids. CDR1 is LNHDA, CDR2 SQIVND, per germline (reference sequence). V lost 11 bases to trimming and J lost 3 bases, with 17 bases between them.

V usage is TRBV2 and J usage is TRBJ2-5; maybe TRBD2 (5 bases). Germline V gives CDR1 SNHLY, CDR2 FYNNEI. V was pared by 7 bases and J by 7 bases, with 19 bases between. The CDR3 consists of 14 residues. CDR3 protein: CASTQQWLEGTQYF. As DNA, the CDR3 is TGTGCCAGCACCCAACAGTGGTTAGAGGGGACCCAGTACTTC.

To note about this clone: At the DNA level, this CDR3 is encoded by other sequences in the same sample as well. The chain joins TRBV30 to TRBJ2-3, with D possibly being TRBD2 (6 bases). CDR3 size: 13 residues. The germline V and J ends were trimmed by 3 bases and 0 bases, with 7 bases remaining between them. Germline V gives CDR1 GTSNPN, CDR2 SVGIG (reference sequence). The CDR3 sequence: CAWRRGSTDTQYF. DNA for the CDR3: TGTGCCTGGAGGCGGGGCAGCACAGATACGCAGTATTTT.

The chain uses TRBV2 and TRBJ2-5, with 8 bases lining up with TRBD1. The CDR3 has 13 residues. With V trimmed by 7 bases and J by 4 bases, 5 bases remained unmatched. CDR1 and CDR2 (germline): SNHLY, FYNNEI. The CDR3 loop reads CASTRGQGETQYF. CDR3 DNA: TGTGCCAGCACCAGAGGACAGGGAGAGACCCAGTACTTC.

This clone appeared a single time. V and J are TRBV5-6 and TRBJ2-1; perhaps D is TRBD1 or TRBD2 (5 bases each). Looked up from germline, CDR1 is SGHDT and CDR2 is YYEEEE. With 4 bases removed from V and 3 bases from J, the gap between germline ends came to 14 bases. This CDR3 has 15 residues. CDR3 in amino acids: CASSTTEEVYNEQFF. CDR3 nucleotide sequence: TGTGCCAGCAGCACGACAGAGGAGGTCTACAATGAGCAGTTCTTC.

This chain connects TRBV18 to TRBJ1-6; D not resolved. CDR3 length: 16 residues. V lost 6 bases, J lost 6 bases, and 18 bases lay in between. Germline V gives CDR1 KGHSH, CDR2 LQKENI. The CDR3 DNA follows: TGTGCCAGCTCTCCCGGTGAGGTTTTGAGTAATTCACCCCTCCACTTT. Translation: CASSPGEVLSNSPLHF.

The V and J genes are TRBV10-1 and TRBJ1-1; D uncertain. Trimming removed 3 bases at V and 9 bases at J, with 17 bases between. Per germline, CDR1 WNHNN and CDR2 SYGVQD (reference sequence). The CDR3 totals 14 residues. The CDR3 reads CASSDEINRGKAFF. In DNA, the CDR3 is TGCGCCAGCAGTGACGAGATCAACCGCGGGAAAGCTTTCTTT.

The V gene is TRBV14, the J gene TRBJ2-2; D gene uncertain. The CDR3 is made up of 15 amino acids. In germline, CDR1 is SGHDN, CDR2 FVKESK. The ends were cut back, 6 bases at V and 1 base at J, with 12 bases in the middle. CDR3 sequence reads: CASRIGPWNTGELFF. CDR3 sequence (DNA): TGTGCCAGCAGGATCGGGCCTTGGAACACCGGGGAGCTGTTTTTT.

This clone was seen just once. The rearrangement uses TRBV5-4 and TRBJ1-2; 7 bases fit TRBD1. CDR3 length equals 16 residues. In germline, CDR1 is SGHNT, CDR2 YYREEE (reference sequence). After removal of 2 bases from V and 2 bases from J, the junction contained 9 bases not matched to a gene. In nucleotides, the CDR3 is TGTGCCAGCAGCTTAGACAGGGTCTTAGTAAACTATGGCTACACCTTC. Amino acid sequence: CASSLDRVLVNYGYTF.

With regard to this clone: Other nucleotide sequences from this sample produce the same CDR3. The V gene is TRBV2, the J gene TRBJ1-6, with 7 positions matching TRBD1. CDR3 length: 14 residues. Trimming took 7 bases from V and 3 from J; bases not matched to a gene: 3. CDR1 and CDR2 (germline): SNHLY, FYNNEI. The CDR3: CASTRDSYNSPLHF. The CDR3 nucleotides read TGTGCCAGCACTCGGGACAGCTATAATTCACCCCTCCACTTT.

The chain joins TRBV30 to TRBJ1-5; D is unclear. CDR3 length: 14 residues. CDR1 and CDR2 (germline): GTSNPN, SVGIG (reference sequence). V lost 5 bases and J 0 bases, leaving 11 bases between the germline ends. For the CDR3, the DNA is TGTGCCTGGTCGGAGAGGGCTAGCAATCAGCCCCAGCATTTT. This gives the protein CAWSERASNQPQHF. Full variable domain (missing parts from reference TRBV30 and TRBJ1-5): SQTIHQWPATLVQPVGSPLSLECTVEGTSNPNLYWYRQAAGRGLQLLFYSVGIGQISSEVPQNLSASRPQDRQFILSSKKLLLSDSGFYLCAWSERASNQPQHFGDGTRLSIL.

This rearrangement joins TRBV2 to TRBJ1-5; D gene uncertain. V lost 6 bases and J 4 bases, leaving 10 bases between the germline ends. The CDR3 sequence is 13 residues long. Germline CDR1 is SNHLY and CDR2 is FYNNEI. As DNA, the CDR3 is TGTGCCAGCAGGGGCAGGCCGAATCAGCCCCAGCATTTT. It yields the protein CASRGRPNQPQHF.

The CDR3 coding sequence is TGTGCCAGCAGTGTAGGGGGGAAAAGCACAGATACGCAGTATTTT. As protein: CASSVGGKSTDTQYF. The chain combines TRBV2 with TRBJ2-3, with D possibly called TRBD1 or TRBD2 (6 bases each). Germline CDR1 is SNHLY and CDR2 is FYNNEI. V was pared by 4 bases and J by 0 bases, with 11 bases between. The CDR3 spans 15 residues.

As regards this clone: The identical CDR3 is also encoded by other nucleotide sequences in the sample. The rearrangement uses TRBV6-5 and TRBJ2-7; TRBD2 might be the D (5 bases). This CDR3 region has 15 residues. The V and J ends lost 0 bases and 2 bases respectively, with 11 bases between them. Germline lookup yields CDR1 MNHEY and CDR2 SVGAGI. CDR3 amino acids: CASSYSGRGTYEQYF. The CDR3 DNA reads TGTGCCAGCAGTTACTCAGGGAGAGGAACCTACGAGCAGTACTTC.

The rearrangement joins TRBV2 to TRBJ1-5; no definite D call. The CDR3 has 14 residues. Germline CDR1 SNHLY, CDR2 FYNNEI. Deletions cut 10 bases from V and 5 bases from J, with 18 bases between. The CDR3: CATSGDPRYQPQHF. The DNA for the CDR3 is TGTGCCACCTCGGGCGACCCCCGCTATCAGCCCCAGCATTTT.

The chain has TRBV6-1 and TRBJ1-3; the D gene is possibly TRBD1 (5 bases). Trimming cost V 5 bases and J 0 bases, with 8 bases left between them. The length of the CDR3 is 14 residues. In germline, CDR1 is MNHNS, CDR2 SASEGT. Written as DNA, the CDR3 is TGTGCCAGCAGTCAGGGCCTCTCTGGAAACACCATATATTTT. Translating it yields CASSQGLSGNTIYF.

The chain links TRBV6-5 to TRBJ1-2; possibly TRBD1 for D (5 bases). The CDR3 length is 15 residues. Germline V lookup: CDR1 MNHEY, CDR2 SVGAGI. Trimming stripped 0 bases from V and 1 base from J, with 9 bases between. CDR3 DNA sequence: TGTGCCAGCAGTTACTCGAGGGGAGTTAACTATGGCTACACCTTC. Translated, it gives CASSYSRGVNYGYTF.

This clone was observed once. This chain links TRBV4-3 with TRBJ1-4; D is perhaps TRBD1 (5 bases). V was cut by 2 bases and J by 2 bases, with 12 bases left in between. The CDR3 extends over 16 amino acids. In germline, CDR1 is LGHNA, CDR2 YSLEER. The CDR3 loop is CASSQSIKGTNEKLFF. For the CDR3, the DNA is TGCGCCAGCAGCCAATCAATCAAGGGGACTAATGAAAAACTGTTTTTT.

The J gene is TRBJ1-1, the V gene TRBV25-1; D is unresolved. Germline loops: CDR1 MGHDK, CDR2 SYGVNS. The CDR3 is made up of 12 amino acids. V lost 4 bases, J lost 6 bases, and 9 bases lay in between. CDR3 loop: CASSGATAEAFF. Written as DNA, the CDR3 is TGTGCCAGCAGTGGAGCGACGGCTGAAGCTTTCTTT.

Note on this clone: This specimen includes other DNA sequences encoding the same CDR3. The CDR3: CASRQGTGELFF. The CDR3, as DNA: TGCGCCAGCAGACAGGGGACCGGGGAGCTGTTTTTT. The rearrangement joins TRBV10-1 to TRBJ2-2; TRBD1 agrees at 7 bases. The CDR3 is 12 residues long. Germline values: CDR1 WNHNN, CDR2 SYGVQD (reference sequence). After removal of 6 bases from V and 5 bases from J, the junction contained 0 bases not matched to a gene.

CDR3 region: CASTLSGRAGETQYF. The CDR3 coding sequence is TGTGCCAGCACCCTAAGCGGGAGGGCCGGGGAGACCCAGTACTTC. The V and J genes are TRBV11-2 and TRBJ2-5; 10 nucleotides agree with TRBD2. V was pared by 7 bases and J by 5 bases, with 10 bases of the junction left unmatched. This CDR3 contains 15 residues. Per the germline V gene, CDR1 is SGHAT and CDR2 is FQNNGV.